The 15 T cell receptor beta chains given below trace back to one sample, sequenced in a study of graft-versus-host responses after intestinal transplantation. No antigen has been assigned to these receptors. Generated by immunoSEQ multiplex PCR, the TCRdb table keeps only in-frame clones and is missing some. The sample consists of 45,000 to 60,000 clones, around 96% of them appearing once. The sample was unstimulated CD8+ T cells sorted from spleen or lymph node cells, taken before transplant. All receptors come from a human donor who was the organ donor for an intestinal transplant.

This rearrangement joins TRBV19 to TRBJ1-5; D call uncertain. The CDR3 sequence is 15 residues long. Per germline, CDR1 LNHDA and CDR2 SQIVND (reference sequence). V was trimmed by 7 bases and J by 6 bases, leaving 19 bases between them. CDR3 loop: CASMDRPGETQPQHF. In DNA, the CDR3 is TGTGCCAGTATGGATCGGCCCGGGGAAACTCAGCCCCAGCATTTT.

The chain uses TRBV4-3 and TRBJ1-5; weak D call: TRBD1 (5 bases). Per germline, CDR1 LGHNA and CDR2 YSLEER. The V end was cut by 0 bases, the J end by 6 bases, with 9 bases between. The CDR3 totals 14 residues. The DNA for the CDR3 is TGCGCCAGCAGCCAAGATTTGGGGCGTCAGCCCCAGCATTTT. Protein: CASSQDLGRQPQHF.

The DNA of the CDR3 is TGTGCCAGCAGTGAGGGGTCCTACGAGCAGTACTTC. Protein sequence: CASSEGSYEQYF. The chain couples TRBV28 to TRBJ2-5; D may correspond to TRBD1 or TRBD2 (5 bases each). The J call is doubtful: the DNA matches TRBJ2-7 better. CDR1 and CDR2 from the germline V gene are MDHEN and SYDVKM. The CDR3 sequence is 12 residues long.

This chain links TRBV6-1 with TRBJ1-1; possible D gene TRBD1, 5 bases. The germline V and J ends were trimmed by 4 bases and 5 bases, with 11 bases remaining between them. The CDR3 covers 13 residues. Germline V gives CDR1 MNHNS, CDR2 SASEGT. CDR3 amino acids: CASSALGGTEAFF. As DNA, the CDR3 is TGTGCCAGCAGTGCTTTGGGGGGAACTGAAGCTTTCTTT.

In the case of this clone: Distinct nucleotide sequences in the sample also encode this CDR3. The CDR3 reads CASSLRGSYEQYF. Here the CDR3 DNA reads TGTGCCAGCAGTTTGCGGGGTTCCTACGAGCAGTACTTC. The J gene is TRBJ2-7, the V gene TRBV27; perhaps TRBD2 as D (6 bases). V was trimmed by 3 bases and J by 1 base, leaving 7 bases between them. CDR3 length: 13 residues. CDR1 is MNHEY, CDR2 SMNVEV, per germline (reference sequence).

This rearrangement joins TRBV4-1 to TRBJ1-6, with 7 positions matching TRBD1. In germline, CDR1 is MGHRA, CDR2 YSYEKL. This CDR3 has 15 amino acids. Trimming cost V 1 base and J 6 bases; bases outside gene matches: 3. For the CDR3, the DNA is TGCGCCAGCAGCCAAGTGGGACAGAGTAATTCACCCCTCCACTTT. Its translation: CASSQVGQSNSPLHF.

The J gene is TRBJ2-5, the V gene TRBV7-9, with D perhaps matching TRBD1 (6 bases). CDR1 is SEHNR, CDR2 FQNEAQ, per germline (reference sequence). The ends were cut back, 8 bases at V and 2 bases at J, with 9 bases in the middle. The CDR3 runs 12 residues. The CDR3 loop is CASGGLQETQYF. The CDR3 DNA is TGTGCCAGCGGGGGCCTTCAAGAGACCCAGTACTTC.

In DNA, the CDR3 is TGTGCCAGCAGTTACGGATTTCAAGAGACCCAGTACTTC. Its protein is CASSYGFQETQYF. The chain has TRBV27 and TRBJ2-5; D unclear. V lost 4 bases and J lost 2, with 8 bases in between. The CDR3 length is 13 residues. CDR1 MNHEY and CDR2 SMNVEV come from the germline V gene (reference sequence).

The V gene is TRBV4-2, the J gene TRBJ2-7; 7 bases are shared with TRBD1. The CDR3 spans 17 residues. V gave up 1 base and J gave up 0 bases; unmatched junction bases: 9. CDR1 is LGHNA and CDR2 is YNFKEQ in the germline V gene. CDR3 bases: TGTGCCAGCAGCCAAGGACAGGGTTTTCTTGGCTCCTACGAGCAGTACTTC. It is translated as CASSQGQGFLGSYEQYF.

This clone showed up just a few times. The chain links TRBV10-3 to TRBJ1-2; 12 bases are a match to TRBD1. Germline loops: CDR1 ENHRY, CDR2 SYGVKD. This CDR3 has 13 amino acids. V shed 4 bases, J shed 8 bases, and the junction held 2 bases outside the gene matches. This CDR3 reads CAISGDRGLGYTF. Here the CDR3 DNA reads TGTGCCATCAGTGGGGACAGGGGGCTAGGCTACACCTTC.

The chain recombines TRBV7-8 with TRBJ1-2; no definite D call. Per germline, CDR1 SGHVS and CDR2 FQNEAQ. The CDR3 contains 21 residues. Trimming removed 2 bases at V and 7 bases at J, with 35 bases between. Written as DNA, the CDR3 is TGTGCCAGCAGCTTACCCCGTAACCCGCCGGCCCGACCGGGAACTTTAAGTGGCTACACCTTC. This sequence encodes CASSLPRNPPARPGTLSGYTF.

V gene TRBV15 combines with J gene TRBJ1-3, with 8 bases identical to TRBD1. This CDR3 contains 14 residues. J was trimmed by 3 bases and V by 4 bases; bases with no gene match: 2. CDR1 and CDR2 from the germline V gene are LNHNV and YYDKDF (reference sequence). CDR3 bases: TGTGCCACCAGCAACGACAGGGGTGGAAACACCATATATTTT. Encoded protein: CATSNDRGGNTIYF.

The V gene is TRBV11-3, the J gene TRBJ1-2; D ambiguous. This CDR3 has 13 amino acids. Germline values: CDR1 SGHNT, CDR2 YENEEA. The V end was cut by 4 bases, the J end by 1 base, with 7 bases between. CDR3 region: CASSSRSNYGYTF. The DNA of the CDR3 is TGTGCCAGCAGCTCCAGGAGTAACTATGGCTACACCTTC.

The rearrangement uses TRBV14 and TRBJ2-3; 9 bases fit TRBD2. Germline V gene lookup returns CDR1 SGHDN and CDR2 FVKESK. The CDR3 has 15 residues. The V segment lost 2 bases and the J segment 5 bases; nucleotides outside the gene matches: 5. The CDR3 DNA reads TGTGCCAGCAGCCAACGCGGGGGGGCTGGAGATACGCAGTATTTT. It specifies CASSQRGGAGDTQYF.

The CDR3 coding sequence is TGTGCCAGCAGTCCACCCGAGGGACTGGAAGAGACCCAGTACTTC. Its protein product is CASSPPEGLEETQYF. This sequence joins TRBV28 and TRBJ2-5; the D gene is possibly TRBD2 (6 bases). The V end was cut by 5 bases, the J end by 3 bases, with 16 bases between. Germline loops: CDR1 MDHEN, CDR2 SYDVKM. CDR3 length: 15 residues.